A selection of T cell receptor beta chains follows, all from one sample in a study of cytomegalovirus exposure and HLA in healthy donors. The method was immunoSEQ multiplex PCR; TCRdb's version includes in-frame clones alone and lacks a portion of them. The sample carries 90,000 to 130,000 clones, roughly 88% recorded once. Source material: PBMCs. All receptors come from a woman in her 30s in good health and CMV-seropositive. Both conserved end residues are part of each CDR3. Fields, in order: V gene, clone size, J gene, D gene, CDR3 DNA, CDR3 protein. D genes are given only for firm matches. Clone size appears in some rows only: once, few, many, or a class for an expanded clone.

TRBV30	-	TRBJ2-7	-	TGTGCCTCCTCCAGGGGCTCCTACGAGCAGTACTTC	CASSRGSYEQYF
TRBV30	-	TRBJ2-7	-	TGTGCCTGGAACGTCCGGTTCGGGGGATCTACCTACGAGCAGTACTTC	CAWNVRFGGSTYEQYF
TRBV6-6	-	TRBJ2-7	-	TGTGCCAGCGGGCAGGGAGCGGGTTACGAGCAGTACTTC	CASGQGAGYEQYF
TRBV5-6	-	TRBJ2-5	TRBD2	TGTGCCAGCAGCTTGGGCCTAGCGGGGAGTCAAGAGACCCAGTACTTC	CASSLGLAGSQETQYF
TRBV7-9	-	TRBJ1-2	-	TGTGCCAGCAGCTCAGGGCGGGGCTACACCTTC	CASSSGRGYTF
TRBV28	-	TRBJ2-3	-	TGTGCCAGCAGTGTCGTTACAGATACGCAGTATTTT	CASSVVTDTQYF
TRBV6-6	-	TRBJ2-7	-	TGTGCCAGCGGACATGACAGCTCCTACGAGCAGTACTTC	CASGHDSSYEQYF
TRBV9	-	TRBJ2-6	-	TGTGCCAGCAGCGTAGACGAGACAACTGGGGCCAACGTCCTGACTTTC	CASSVDETTGANVLTF
TRBV2	-	TRBJ2-1	TRBD1	TGTGCCAGCAGTGGCCCTGGGACAGGTCCTGGCAATGAGCAGTTCTTC	CASSGPGTGPGNEQFF
TRBV7-9	-	TRBJ1-6	-	TGTGCCAGCAGCTTACCTCAGGGTAATTCACCCCTCCACTTT	CASSLPQGNSPLHF
TRBV18	-	TRBJ2-2	TRBD2	TGTGCCAGCTCACGCGGCCGGGCGACTAGCTCCGGGGAGCTGTTTTTT	CASSRGRATSSGELFF
TRBV4-1	-	TRBJ2-3	TRBD1	TGCGCCAGCAGCCAAGATCGGGACAGGGGGCGGAGAGATACGCAGTATTTT	CASSQDRDRGRRDTQYF
TRBV11-2	-	TRBJ2-1	TRBD1	TGTGCCAGCAGCTTAGATTGGGGGGACAGGCGACAATATGAGCAGTTCTTC	CASSLDWGDRRQYEQFF
TRBV5-6	-	TRBJ2-2	TRBD2	TGTGCCAGCAGCTTGGGGTCCGGACTAGCGGGCCGGGAGCTGTTTTTT	CASSLGSGLAGRELFF
TRBV18	-	TRBJ1-2	-	TGTGCCAGCTCACCACCGGGTTCGACAGTGAACTATGGCTACACCTTC	CASSPPGSTVNYGYTF
TRBV19	-	TRBJ1-6	-	TGTGCCAGTAGTCCAGTCAGCTCCTATAATTCACCCCTCCACTTT	CASSPVSSYNSPLHF
TRBV5-5	-	TRBJ2-3	-	TGTGCCAGCAGCTTGGTGGGGGCTACAGATACGCAGTATTTT	CASSLVGATDTQYF
TRBV10-3	-	TRBJ2-3	-	TGTGCCATCAGTCCGGGACATAGCACAGATACGCAGTATTTT	CAISPGHSTDTQYF
TRBV11-2	-	TRBJ2-5	TRBD2	TGTGCCAGCAGCTGGCGACTAGCCCAGTTTCAGACCCAGTACTTC	CASSWRLAQFQTQYF
TRBV6-4	once	TRBJ2-1	TRBD2	TGTGCCAGCAGTGAAACGGTCCGGGAGGGCCGGGTTAGTGAGCAGTTCTTC	CASSETVREGRVSEQFF